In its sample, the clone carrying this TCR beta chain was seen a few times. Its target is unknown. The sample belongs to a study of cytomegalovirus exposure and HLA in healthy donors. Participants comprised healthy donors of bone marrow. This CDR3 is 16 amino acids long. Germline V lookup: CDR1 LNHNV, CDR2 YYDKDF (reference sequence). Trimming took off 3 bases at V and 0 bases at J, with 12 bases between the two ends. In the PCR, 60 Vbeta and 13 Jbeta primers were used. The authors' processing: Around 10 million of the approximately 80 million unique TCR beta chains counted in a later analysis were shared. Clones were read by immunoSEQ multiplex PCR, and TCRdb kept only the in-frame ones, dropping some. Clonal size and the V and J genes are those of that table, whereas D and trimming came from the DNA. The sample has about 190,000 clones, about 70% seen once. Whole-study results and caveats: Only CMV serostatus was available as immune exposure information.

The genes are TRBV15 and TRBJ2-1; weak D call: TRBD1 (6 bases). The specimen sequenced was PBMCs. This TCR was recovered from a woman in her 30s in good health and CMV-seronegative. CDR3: CATSSRTASSYNEQFF. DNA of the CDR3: TGTGCCACCAGCAGTCGGACAGCGAGCTCCTACAATGAGCAGTTCTTC.